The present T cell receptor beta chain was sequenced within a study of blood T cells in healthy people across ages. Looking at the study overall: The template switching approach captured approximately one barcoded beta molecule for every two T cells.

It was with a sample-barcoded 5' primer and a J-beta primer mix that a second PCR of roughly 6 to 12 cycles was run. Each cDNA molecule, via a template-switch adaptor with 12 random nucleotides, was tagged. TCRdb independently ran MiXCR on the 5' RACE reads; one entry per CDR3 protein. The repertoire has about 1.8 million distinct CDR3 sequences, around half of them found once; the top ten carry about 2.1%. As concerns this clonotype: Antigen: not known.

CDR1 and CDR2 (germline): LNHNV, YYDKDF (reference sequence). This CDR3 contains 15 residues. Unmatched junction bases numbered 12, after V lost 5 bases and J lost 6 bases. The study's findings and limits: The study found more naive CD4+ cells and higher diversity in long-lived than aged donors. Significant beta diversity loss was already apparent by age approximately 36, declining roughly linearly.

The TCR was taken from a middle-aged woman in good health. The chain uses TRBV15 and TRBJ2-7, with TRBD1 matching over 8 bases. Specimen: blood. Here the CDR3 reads CATSERELTGVEQYF. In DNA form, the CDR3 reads TGTGCCACCAGCGAAAGGGAACTGACAGGGGTCGAGCAGTACTTC.